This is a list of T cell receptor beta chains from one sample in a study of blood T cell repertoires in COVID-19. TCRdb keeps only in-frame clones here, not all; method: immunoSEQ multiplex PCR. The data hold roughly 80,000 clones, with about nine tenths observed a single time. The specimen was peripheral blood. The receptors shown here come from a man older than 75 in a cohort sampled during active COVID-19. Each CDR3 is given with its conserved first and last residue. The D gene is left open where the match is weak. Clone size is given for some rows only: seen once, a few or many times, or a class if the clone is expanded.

CDR3 protein: CASSPAGGGTQETQYF
CDR3 DNA: TGCGCCAGCAGTCCAGCTGGCGGGGGGACTCAAGAGACCCAGTACTTC
D gene: TRBD2
V gene: TRBV23-1
clone size: NA
J gene: TRBJ2-5

CDR3 protein: CASSSDSYGYTF
CDR3 DNA: TGTGCCAGCAGCTCAGACAGCTATGGCTACACCTTC
D gene: NA
V gene: TRBV5-4
clone size: NA
J gene: TRBJ1-2

CDR3 protein: CASSLSEETQYF
CDR3 DNA: TGTGCCAGCAGCTTATCAGAAGAGACCCAGTACTTC
D gene: NA
V gene: TRBV7-2
clone size: NA
J gene: TRBJ2-5

CDR3 protein: CASSQEEGDRGRFGYTF
CDR3 DNA: TGTGCCAGCAGCCAAGAAGAGGGAGACAGGGGGCGGTTCGGCTACACCTTC
D gene: TRBD1
V gene: TRBV14
clone size: NA
J gene: TRBJ1-2

CDR3 protein: CASSSQGIGYTF
CDR3 DNA: TGTGCCAGCAGTTCGCAGGGTATTGGCTACACCTTC
D gene: NA
V gene: TRBV2
clone size: few
J gene: TRBJ1-2

CDR3 protein: CASASPGGPGNTIYF
CDR3 DNA: TGTGCCAGCGCTAGCCCGGGGGGACCTGGAAACACCATATATTTT
D gene: NA
V gene: TRBV28
clone size: NA
J gene: TRBJ1-3

CDR3 protein: CASSFLGGGETQYF
CDR3 DNA: TGTGCCAGCAGTTTTCTGGGGGGGGGAGAGACCCAGTACTTC
D gene: TRBD2
V gene: TRBV27
clone size: NA
J gene: TRBJ2-5

CDR3 protein: CASSLVGQGLWGYTF
CDR3 DNA: TGTGCCAGCAGCTTAGTTGGGCAGGGCCTGTGGGGCTACACCTTC
D gene: NA
V gene: TRBV5-4
clone size: NA
J gene: TRBJ1-2

CDR3 protein: CASSPLDTEAFF
CDR3 DNA: TGTGCCAGCAGCCCACTAGACACTGAAGCTTTCTTT
D gene: NA
V gene: TRBV12-3/TRBV12-4
clone size: NA
J gene: TRBJ1-1

CDR3 protein: CASSDPPYSGGELNEQFF
CDR3 DNA: TGTGCCAGCAGCGACCCGCCTTATAGCGGGGGAGAACTCAATGAGCAGTTCTTC
D gene: TRBD2
V gene: TRBV5-6
clone size: NA
J gene: TRBJ2-1

CDR3 protein: CASSYHSMNTEAFF
CDR3 DNA: TGTGCCAGCAGTTACCACTCAATGAACACTGAAGCTTTCTTT
D gene: NA
V gene: TRBV6-6
clone size: once
J gene: TRBJ1-1

CDR3 protein: CASSPVGDWEQYF
CDR3 DNA: TGTGCCAGCAGCCCCGTGGGGGACTGGGAGCAGTACTTC
D gene: NA
V gene: TRBV11-1
clone size: NA
J gene: TRBJ2-7

CDR3 protein: CASSITGGRETQYF
CDR3 DNA: TGTGCCAGTAGTATAACAGGGGGCCGGGAGACCCAGTACTTC
D gene: TRBD1
V gene: TRBV19
clone size: NA
J gene: TRBJ2-5

CDR3 protein: CASSQDPTGSNQPQHF
CDR3 DNA: TGTGCCAGCAGCCAAGATCCCACAGGAAGCAATCAGCCCCAGCATTTT
D gene: NA
V gene: TRBV3-1/TRBV3-2
clone size: NA
J gene: TRBJ1-5

CDR3 protein: CASSLSGLRLAGDQETQYF
CDR3 DNA: TGCGCCAGCAGCTTGTCGGGCCTTCGACTAGCGGGGGACCAAGAGACCCAGTACTTC
D gene: TRBD2
V gene: TRBV5-1
clone size: once
J gene: TRBJ2-5

CDR3 protein: CASRGGVTVDPEAFF
CDR3 DNA: TGTGCCAGCAGAGGGGGGGTGACGGTGGACCCTGAAGCTTTCTTT
D gene: NA
V gene: TRBV28
clone size: NA
J gene: TRBJ1-1

CDR3 protein: CASSPRTGGYEQYF
CDR3 DNA: TGTGCCAGCAGTCCCCGGACAGGGGGCTACGAGCAGTACTTC
D gene: TRBD1
V gene: TRBV27
clone size: NA
J gene: TRBJ2-7

CDR3 protein: CASTTPEGQLAGPQHF
CDR3 DNA: TGTGCCAGTACCACTCCGGAGGGGCAGCTAGCCGGGCCCCAGCATTTT
D gene: NA
V gene: TRBV19
clone size: NA
J gene: TRBJ1-5

CDR3 protein: CASSRGGRGNTEAFF
CDR3 DNA: TGTGCCAGCAGCCGTGGGGGCAGGGGGAACACTGAAGCTTTCTTT
D gene: NA
V gene: TRBV6-5
clone size: NA
J gene: TRBJ1-1

CDR3 protein: CASSSTMRNTEAFF
CDR3 DNA: TGTGCCAGCAGCTCTACGATGAGGAACACTGAAGCTTTCTTT
D gene: NA
V gene: TRBV7-8
clone size: NA
J gene: TRBJ1-1

CDR3 protein: CASSRTGGQGRTGNTIYF
CDR3 DNA: TGCGCCAGCAGCCGCACCGGGGGACAGGGTCGGACTGGAAACACCATATATTTT
D gene: TRBD1
V gene: TRBV4-1
clone size: NA
J gene: TRBJ1-3

CDR3 protein: CASSLAMGRGIGNSPLHF
CDR3 DNA: TGTGCCAGCAGCTTAGCGATGGGAAGGGGAATAGGTAATTCACCCCTCCACTTT
D gene: NA
V gene: TRBV7-9
clone size: NA
J gene: TRBJ1-6

CDR3 protein: CASSLGQGIHEQYF
CDR3 DNA: TGTGCCAGCAGCCTAGGACAGGGAATCCACGAGCAGTACTTC
D gene: TRBD1
V gene: TRBV7-2
clone size: NA
J gene: TRBJ2-7

CDR3 protein: CASRLAWRQGVGGYTF
CDR3 DNA: TGTGCAAGTCGCTTAGCTTGGAGACAGGGTGTTGGCGGCTACACCTTC
D gene: NA
V gene: TRBV12-2
clone size: NA
J gene: TRBJ1-2

CDR3 protein: CASSLTGPSYEQYF
CDR3 DNA: TGCGCCAGCAGCTTAACAGGGCCATCCTACGAGCAGTACTTC
D gene: NA
V gene: TRBV5-1
clone size: once
J gene: TRBJ2-7

CDR3 protein: CASSSDRGDSPLHF
CDR3 DNA: TGTGCCAGCAGTTCGGACAGGGGAGATTCACCCCTCCACTTT
D gene: TRBD1
V gene: TRBV27
clone size: NA
J gene: TRBJ1-6

CDR3 protein: CASSGTALAKNIQYF
CDR3 DNA: TGTGCCAGCAGTGGGACAGCTCTAGCCAAAAACATTCAGTACTTC
D gene: NA
V gene: TRBV2
clone size: NA
J gene: TRBJ2-4

CDR3 protein: CSVDVTGEYYGYTF
CDR3 DNA: TGCAGCGTTGATGTAACAGGGGAGTACTATGGCTACACCTTC
D gene: TRBD1
V gene: TRBV29-1
clone size: few
J gene: TRBJ1-2

CDR3 protein: CASSTRQGGMGNQPQHF
CDR3 DNA: TGTGCCAGTAGTACTCGACAGGGGGGCATGGGCAATCAGCCCCAGCATTTT
D gene: TRBD1
V gene: TRBV19
clone size: NA
J gene: TRBJ1-5

CDR3 protein: CASSLDREGGYTF
CDR3 DNA: TGTGCCAGCAGCTTGGACAGGGAGGGCGGCTACACCTTC
D gene: TRBD1
V gene: TRBV7-9
clone size: NA
J gene: TRBJ1-2

CDR3 protein: CASSYRVAGYTF
CDR3 DNA: TGTGCCAGCAGTTATCGGGTGGCTGGCTACACCTTC
D gene: NA
V gene: TRBV6-5
clone size: NA
J gene: TRBJ1-2

CDR3 protein: CASSYTPGQGINYGYTF
CDR3 DNA: TGTGCCAGCAGTTATACTCCGGGACAGGGGATTAACTATGGCTACACCTTC
D gene: TRBD1
V gene: TRBV27
clone size: NA
J gene: TRBJ1-2

CDR3 protein: CASSLERRNNSPLHF
CDR3 DNA: TGTGCCAGCAGCTTGGAGCGAAGAAATAATTCACCCCTCCACTTT
D gene: NA
V gene: TRBV5-6
clone size: once
J gene: TRBJ1-6

CDR3 protein: CASSPEDRGYEQYF
CDR3 DNA: TGTGCCAGCAGCCCGGAGGACAGGGGCTACGAGCAGTACTTC
D gene: TRBD1
V gene: TRBV5-5
clone size: NA
J gene: TRBJ2-7

CDR3 protein: CASSPPLVWQGSEAFF
CDR3 DNA: TGTGCCAGCTCACCACCTTTAGTGTGGCAGGGGAGTGAAGCTTTCTTT
D gene: NA
V gene: TRBV18
clone size: NA
J gene: TRBJ1-1

CDR3 protein: CASSPGQQPKFF
CDR3 DNA: TGTGCCAGCAGCCCTGGACAGCAACCCAAGTTCTTC
D gene: NA
V gene: TRBV16
clone size: NA
J gene: TRBJ2-1

CDR3 protein: CASSRDRGLEQFF
CDR3 DNA: TGTGCCAGCAGTCGGGACAGGGGTCTTGAGCAGTTCTTC
D gene: TRBD1
V gene: TRBV5-6
clone size: NA
J gene: TRBJ2-1

CDR3 protein: CASSPRDRGLLWRDNEQFF
CDR3 DNA: TGTGCCAGTAGTCCCCGGGACAGGGGTCTCCTGTGGAGGGACAATGAGCAGTTCTTC
D gene: TRBD1
V gene: TRBV19
clone size: NA
J gene: TRBJ2-1

CDR3 protein: CASSLVSGGPIETQYF
CDR3 DNA: TGCGCCAGCAGCTTGGTTAGCGGGGGGCCTATAGAGACCCAGTACTTC
D gene: TRBD2
V gene: TRBV5-1
clone size: NA
J gene: TRBJ2-5

CDR3 protein: CASSSEWSGEQYF
CDR3 DNA: TGTGCCAGCAGCTCCGAGTGGTCGGGGGAGCAGTACTTC
D gene: NA
V gene: TRBV11-2
clone size: NA
J gene: TRBJ2-7

CDR3 protein: CASSQTGDGSPLHF
CDR3 DNA: TGTGCCAGCTCACAGACAGGGGACGGGTCACCCCTCCACTTT
D gene: TRBD1
V gene: TRBV18
clone size: few
J gene: TRBJ1-6

CDR3 protein: CASSISSQETQYF
CDR3 DNA: TGTGCCAGTAGTATATCCAGCCAAGAGACCCAGTACTTC
D gene: NA
V gene: TRBV19
clone size: NA
J gene: TRBJ2-5

CDR3 protein: CASSRGLLGEAFF
CDR3 DNA: TGCGCCAGCAGCCGCGGGCTCCTGGGTGAAGCTTTCTTT
D gene: NA
V gene: TRBV5-1
clone size: NA
J gene: TRBJ1-1

CDR3 protein: CASSVGQGSGNTIYF
CDR3 DNA: TGTGCCAGCAGCGTAGGACAGGGCTCTGGAAACACCATATATTTT
D gene: TRBD1
V gene: TRBV9
clone size: NA
J gene: TRBJ1-3

CDR3 protein: CASSIRGSGQETQYF
CDR3 DNA: TGTGCCAGCAGCATAAGGGGGAGTGGGCAAGAGACCCAGTACTTC
D gene: NA
V gene: TRBV21-1
clone size: once
J gene: TRBJ2-5

CDR3 protein: CASSLSGGFTDTQYF
CDR3 DNA: TGTGCCAGCAGTCTTAGCGGGGGGTTCACAGATACGCAGTATTTT
D gene: TRBD2
V gene: TRBV7-9
clone size: few
J gene: TRBJ2-3

CDR3 protein: CASSTDRGETQYF
CDR3 DNA: TGTGCCAGCAGTACCGACAGGGGGGAGACCCAGTACTTC
D gene: TRBD1
V gene: TRBV12-3/TRBV12-4
clone size: NA
J gene: TRBJ2-5

CDR3 protein: CASGLVHGYEETQYF
CDR3 DNA: TGTGCTAGTGGTTTGGTACACGGGTATGAAGAGACCCAGTACTTC
D gene: NA
V gene: TRBV12-5
clone size: NA
J gene: TRBJ2-5

CDR3 protein: CATSARTNTGELFF
CDR3 DNA: TGTGCCACCAGTGCCAGGACGAACACCGGGGAGCTGTTTTTT
D gene: NA
V gene: TRBV24-1
clone size: once
J gene: TRBJ2-2

CDR3 protein: CASAGSGVQETQYF
CDR3 DNA: TGTGCCAGCGCGGGGAGCGGGGTTCAAGAGACCCAGTACTTC
D gene: TRBD2
V gene: TRBV2
clone size: NA
J gene: TRBJ2-5

CDR3 protein: CASSQGRGAQAFF
CDR3 DNA: TGTGCCAGCAGCCAAGGACGTGGGGCACAGGCTTTCTTT
D gene: NA
V gene: TRBV3-1/TRBV3-2
clone size: once
J gene: TRBJ1-1

CDR3 protein: CATSDDRAKNIQYF
CDR3 DNA: TGTGCCACTTCAGACGACAGGGCCAAAAACATTCAGTACTTC
D gene: NA
V gene: TRBV19
clone size: few
J gene: TRBJ2-4

CDR3 protein: CASSLDLGGNQPQHF
CDR3 DNA: TGTGCCAGCAGCTTAGACCTAGGGGGCAATCAGCCCCAGCATTTT
D gene: NA
V gene: TRBV11-2
clone size: NA
J gene: TRBJ1-5